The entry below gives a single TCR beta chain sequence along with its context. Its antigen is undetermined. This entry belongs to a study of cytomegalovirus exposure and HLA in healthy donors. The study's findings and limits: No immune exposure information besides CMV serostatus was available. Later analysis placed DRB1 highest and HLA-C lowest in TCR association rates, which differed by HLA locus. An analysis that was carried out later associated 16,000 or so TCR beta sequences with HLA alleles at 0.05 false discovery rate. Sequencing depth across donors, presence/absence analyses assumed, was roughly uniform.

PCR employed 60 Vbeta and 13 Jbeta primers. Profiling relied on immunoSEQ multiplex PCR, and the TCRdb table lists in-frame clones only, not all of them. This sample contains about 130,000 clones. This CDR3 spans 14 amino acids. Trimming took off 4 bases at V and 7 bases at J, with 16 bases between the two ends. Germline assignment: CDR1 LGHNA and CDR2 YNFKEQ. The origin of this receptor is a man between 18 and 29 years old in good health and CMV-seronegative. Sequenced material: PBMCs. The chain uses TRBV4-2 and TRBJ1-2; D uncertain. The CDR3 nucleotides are TGTGCCAGCAGCCTTAGAGACGCGGTCCGTGGCTACACCTTC. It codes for CASSLRDAVRGYTF.